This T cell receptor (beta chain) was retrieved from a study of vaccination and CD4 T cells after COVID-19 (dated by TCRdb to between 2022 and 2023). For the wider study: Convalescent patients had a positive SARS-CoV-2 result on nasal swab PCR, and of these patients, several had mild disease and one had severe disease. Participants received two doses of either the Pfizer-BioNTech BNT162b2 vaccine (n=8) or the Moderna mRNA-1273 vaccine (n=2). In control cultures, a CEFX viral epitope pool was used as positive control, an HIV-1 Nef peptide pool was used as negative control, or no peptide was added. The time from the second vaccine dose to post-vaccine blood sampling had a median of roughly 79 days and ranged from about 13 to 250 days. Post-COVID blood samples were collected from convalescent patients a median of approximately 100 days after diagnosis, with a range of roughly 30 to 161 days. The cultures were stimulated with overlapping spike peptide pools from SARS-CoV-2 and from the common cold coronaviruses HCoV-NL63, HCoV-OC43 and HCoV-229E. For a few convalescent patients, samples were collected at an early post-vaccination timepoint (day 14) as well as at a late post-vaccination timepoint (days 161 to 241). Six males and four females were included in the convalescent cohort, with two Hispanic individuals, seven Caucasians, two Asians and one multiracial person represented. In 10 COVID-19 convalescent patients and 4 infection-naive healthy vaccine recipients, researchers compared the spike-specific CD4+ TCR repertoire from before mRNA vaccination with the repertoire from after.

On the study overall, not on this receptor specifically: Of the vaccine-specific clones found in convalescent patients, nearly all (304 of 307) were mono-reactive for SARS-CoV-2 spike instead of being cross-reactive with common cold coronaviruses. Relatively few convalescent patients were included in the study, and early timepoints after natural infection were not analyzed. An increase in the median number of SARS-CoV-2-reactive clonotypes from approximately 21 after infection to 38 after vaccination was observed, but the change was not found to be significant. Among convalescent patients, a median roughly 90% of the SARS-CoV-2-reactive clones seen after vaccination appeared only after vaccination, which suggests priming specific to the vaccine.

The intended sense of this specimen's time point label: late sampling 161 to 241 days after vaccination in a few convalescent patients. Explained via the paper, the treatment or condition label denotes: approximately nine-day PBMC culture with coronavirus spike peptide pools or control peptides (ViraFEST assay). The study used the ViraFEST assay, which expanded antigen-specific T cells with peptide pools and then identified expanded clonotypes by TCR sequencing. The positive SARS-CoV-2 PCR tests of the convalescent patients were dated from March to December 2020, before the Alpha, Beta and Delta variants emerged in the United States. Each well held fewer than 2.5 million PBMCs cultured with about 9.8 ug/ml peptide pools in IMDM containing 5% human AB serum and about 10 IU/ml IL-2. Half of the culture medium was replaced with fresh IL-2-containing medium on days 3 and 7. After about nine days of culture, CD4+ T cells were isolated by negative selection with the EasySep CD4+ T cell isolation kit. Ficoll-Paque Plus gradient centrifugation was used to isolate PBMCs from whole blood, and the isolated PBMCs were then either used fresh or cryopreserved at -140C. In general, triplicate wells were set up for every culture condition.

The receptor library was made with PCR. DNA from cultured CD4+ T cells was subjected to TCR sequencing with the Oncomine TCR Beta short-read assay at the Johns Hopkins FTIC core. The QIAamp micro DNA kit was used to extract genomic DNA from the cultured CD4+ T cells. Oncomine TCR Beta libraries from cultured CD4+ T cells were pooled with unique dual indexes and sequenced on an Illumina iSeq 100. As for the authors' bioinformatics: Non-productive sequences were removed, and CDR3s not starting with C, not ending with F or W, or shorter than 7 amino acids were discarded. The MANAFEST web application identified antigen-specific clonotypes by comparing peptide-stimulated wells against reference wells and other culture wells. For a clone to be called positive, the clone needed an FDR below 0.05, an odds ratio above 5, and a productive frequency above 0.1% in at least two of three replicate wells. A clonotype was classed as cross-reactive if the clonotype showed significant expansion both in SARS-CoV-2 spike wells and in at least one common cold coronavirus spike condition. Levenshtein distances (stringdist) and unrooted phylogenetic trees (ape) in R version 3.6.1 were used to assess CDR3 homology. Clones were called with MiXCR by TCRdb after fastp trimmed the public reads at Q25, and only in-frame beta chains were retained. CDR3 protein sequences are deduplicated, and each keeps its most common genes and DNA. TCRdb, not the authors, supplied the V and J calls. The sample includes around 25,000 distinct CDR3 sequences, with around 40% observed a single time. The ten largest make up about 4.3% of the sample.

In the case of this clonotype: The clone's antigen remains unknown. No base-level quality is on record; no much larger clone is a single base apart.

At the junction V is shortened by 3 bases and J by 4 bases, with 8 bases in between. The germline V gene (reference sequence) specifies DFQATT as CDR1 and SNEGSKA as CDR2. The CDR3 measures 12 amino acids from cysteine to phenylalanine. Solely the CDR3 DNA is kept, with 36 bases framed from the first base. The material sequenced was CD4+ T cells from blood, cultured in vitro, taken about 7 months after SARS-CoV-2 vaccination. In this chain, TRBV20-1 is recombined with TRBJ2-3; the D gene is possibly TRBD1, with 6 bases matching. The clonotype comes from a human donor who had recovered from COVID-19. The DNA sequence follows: TGCAGTGCTAGGGACAGACCAGATACGCAGTATTTT. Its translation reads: CSARDRPDTQYF.